Each of the 22 T cell receptor beta chains below was sequenced from the same sample in a study of T cell clonality in common variable immunodeficiency. This table comes from immunoSEQ multiplex PCR, and its TCRdb copy is limited to in-frame clones, with some not included. The sample is made up of around 13,000 clones, none counted only once. General study findings and limits: Fewer deletions and N-nucleotide insertions were reportedly seen in common variable immunodeficiency TCR beta sequences.

Their antigens remain unidentified. Sequencing input: peripheral blood mononuclear cells. The receptors were sampled from a human donor with common variable immunodeficiency.

This clone was counted only a few times. The read gets to within 3 residues of the CDR3 end, and the germline J gene fills in the rest. V usage is TRBV19 and J usage is TRBJ1-4; 9 bases match TRBD1. This CDR3 has 14 amino acids. After removal of 7 bases from V and 6 bases from J, the junction contained 6 bases not matched to a gene. The germline gives CDR1 LNHDA, CDR2 SQIVND (reference sequence). The CDR3 here is CASTPRDRDEKLFF. CDR3 bases read: TGTGCCAGTACCCCTCGGGACAGGGATGAAAAA.

In the case of this clone: A read error may produce the germline difference seen at one junction end. The read falls 3 residues short of the CDR3 end, and the missing part is taken from the germline J gene. The chain joins TRBV7-7 to TRBJ2-3; 7 bases map to TRBD2. The CDR3 extends over 14 amino acids. Germline assignment: CDR1 SSHAT and CDR2 FNYEAQ (reference sequence). The part of the CDR3 DNA that was read is TGTGCTAGCAGCCCGAGCGGGGGCACAGATACG. The encoded protein is CASSPSGGTDT. The complete CDR3 protein is CASSPSGGTDTQYF.

In its sample, this clone was seen a few times. The sequence runs out 3 residues before the end of the CDR3; the remainder is reconstructed from the germline J gene. The V and J genes are TRBV2 and TRBJ2-7, with 10 nucleotides matching TRBD1. The germline V gene encodes CDR1 SNHLY and CDR2 FYNNEI. The CDR3 is 13 residues long. Unmatched junction bases numbered 3, after V lost 6 bases and J lost 4 bases. This CDR3 is CASSRDRGYEQYF. CDR3 DNA, as far as it was read: TGTGCCAGCAGCCGGGACAGGGGTTACGAG.

This clone was seen more than once but under ten times. The read ends 3 residues early relative to the CDR3; the germline J gene fills the gap. The rearrangement uses TRBV18 and TRBJ2-2, with TRBD2 matching 7 bases. Trimming cost V 4 bases and J 3 bases; bases outside gene matches: 11. Looked up from germline, CDR1 is KGHSH and CDR2 is LQKENI. The CDR3 length is 17 residues. The CDR3: CASSLNPILADTGELFF. Partial CDR3 DNA: TGTGCCAGCTCACTTAACCCTATCCTAGCGGACACCGGGGAG.

This clone was seen a few times. The read gets to within 3 residues of the CDR3 end, and the germline J gene fills in the rest. This chain links TRBV19 with TRBJ2-7, with unresolved D. Looked up from germline, CDR1 is LNHDA and CDR2 is SQIVND (reference sequence). Trimming pared 1 base from V and 0 bases from J, leaving 16 bases between. The CDR3 spans 17 residues. The sequenced part of the CDR3 DNA is TGTGCCAGTAGTATAGTAGGCGGCCGCTCGAGCTCCTACGAG. Its protein is CASSIVGGRSSSYE. From start to end, the CDR3 is CASSIVGGRSSSYEQYF.

With respect to this clone: The read falls 3 residues short of the CDR3 end, and the missing part is taken from the germline J gene. The chain is built from TRBV7-6 and TRBJ2-3; TRBD1 matches 7 bases. J gave up 0 bases and V 8 bases, and 5 bases lay outside the gene matches. Germline CDR1 and CDR2: SGHVS and FNYEAQ. This CDR3 is 14 amino acids long. The CDR3 DNA, read in part, is TGTGCCAGCGCACAGGGGTCTAGCACAGATACG. This codes for CASAQGSSTDT. The full CDR3 is CASAQGSSTDTQYF.

This clone has a handful of counts. The read is 3 residues too short to cover the CDR3 end, so that end is filled in from the germline J gene. The chain combines TRBV7-6 with TRBJ1-2; D might be TRBD1 (5 bases). Germline V lookup: CDR1 SGHVS, CDR2 FNYEAQ. Trimming took 5 bases from V and 5 from J, leaving 12 bases between them. CDR3 size: 13 residues. CDR3: CASSPDRQYGYTF. CDR3 DNA (partial): TGTGCCAGCAGCCCCGACCGACAGTATGGC.

As for this clone: The CDR3 end falls 3 residues outside the read, so it is completed with the germline J gene. This sequence joins TRBV7-2 and TRBJ1-4, with D maybe TRBD1 (5 bases). Trimming took 1 base from V and 8 from J, leaving 14 bases between them. Per the germline V gene, CDR1 is SGHTA and CDR2 is FQGNSA. The CDR3 spans 15 residues. CDR3 DNA (partial): TGTGCCAGCAGCTTAGTGCGGGGCGCATGGGAAAAA. It yields the protein CASSLVRGAWEK. The complete CDR3 sequence is CASSLVRGAWEKLFF.

This clone was detected only a few times. The CDR3 is cut off 3 residues early in the read; its end comes from the germline J gene. The chain carries TRBV7-3 and TRBJ2-3; tentatively, D is TRBD2 (6 bases). The CDR3 sequence is 16 residues long. Germline V gene data show CDR1 as SGHTA and CDR2 as FQGTGA. Trimming took off 5 bases at V and 8 bases at J, with 23 bases between the two ends. The CDR3 bases that were read are TGTGCCAGCAGCCAACATTCGGGGGACCCCCCCCGTACG. Translation: CASSQHSGDPPRT. The whole CDR3 protein is CASSQHSGDPPRTQYF.

A remark on this clone: Sequencing ends 3 residues short of the CDR3 end; the germline J gene provides the rest. The V gene is TRBV7-2, the J gene TRBJ2-3, with D unclear. This CDR3 comprises 12 residues. Trimming took off 2 bases at V and 6 bases at J, with 6 bases between the two ends. Germline CDR1 and CDR2: SGHTA and FQGNSA. The CDR3 protein is CASSLFSDTQYF. The covered CDR3 bases are TGTGCCAGCAGCTTATTCTCCGATACG.

Worth noting for this clone: The CDR3 end falls 3 residues outside the read, so it is completed with the germline J gene. V gene TRBV7-2 combines with J gene TRBJ1-1; 7 bases map to TRBD1. Losses at the gene ends were 5 bases for V and 6 bases for J; bases not matched to a gene: 9. This CDR3 has 14 residues. Germline loops: CDR1 SGHTA, CDR2 FQGNSA. The CDR3 loop is CASSARQGLAEAFF. The part of the CDR3 DNA that was read is TGTGCCAGCAGCGCAAGACAGGGTCTCGCTGAA. Full variable domain (outside the CDR3, taken from reference TRBV7-2 and TRBJ1-1): GAGVSQSPSNKVTEKGKDVELRCDPISGHTALYWYRQSLGQGLEFLIYFQGNSAPDKSGLPSDRFSAERTGGSVSTLTIQRTQQEDSAVYLCASSARQGLAEAFFGQGTRLTVV.

A remark on this clone: Read data end 3 residues before the CDR3 end; the end is taken from the germline J gene. This chain connects TRBV30 to TRBJ1-4; D is uncertain. V was pared by 7 bases and J by 4 bases, with 13 bases between. CDR3 size: 13 residues. CDR1 and CDR2 (germline): GTSNPN, SVGIG (reference sequence). The sequenced part of the CDR3 DNA is TGTGCCTTTGTGGCAGGCGATAATGAAAAA. Translated: CAFVAGDNEK. The entire CDR3 protein is CAFVAGDNEKLFF.

This clone was picked up a small number of times. Sequencing ends 3 residues short of the CDR3 end; the germline J gene provides the rest. This chain joins TRBV7-9 and TRBJ2-1, with 8 bases fitting TRBD1. CDR1 is SEHNR and CDR2 is FQNEAQ in the germline V gene (reference sequence). The CDR3 sequence is 14 residues long. Germline trimming cut 5 bases from V and 4 bases from J; bases unmatched to any gene: 4. The CDR3 is CASSTGGQYNEQFF. CDR3 DNA, as far as it was read: TGTGCCAGCAGCACAGGGGGACAGTACAATGAG.

This clone has a handful of counts. Sequencing ends 3 residues short of the CDR3 end; the germline J gene provides the rest. V usage is TRBV19 and J usage is TRBJ2-7, with 11 bases matching TRBD1. CDR1 and CDR2 (germline): LNHDA, SQIVND (reference sequence). After removal of 3 bases from V and 5 bases from J, the junction contained 9 bases not matched to a gene. This CDR3 comprises 16 residues. CDR3 DNA (partial): TGTGCCAGTAGTATGGACCGGGACAGGGGGGGACACGAG. The encoded protein is CASSMDRDRGGHE. The whole CDR3 reads CASSMDRDRGGHEQYF.

This clone was seen only a few times. The read ends 3 residues shy of where the CDR3 ends; the end is completed using the germline J gene. The chain couples TRBV30 to TRBJ2-7; D remains unclear. From germline, CDR1 is GTSNPN and CDR2 SVGIG (reference sequence). CDR3 length: 15 residues. V was clipped by 3 bases and J by 1 base, with 16 bases between them. CDR3 DNA (partial): TGTGCCTGGAGCCCCTACGCGGCCAGTTCCTACGAG. Translation: CAWSPYAASSYE. The CDR3 as a whole reads CAWSPYAASSYEQYF.

This clone was seen a few times. The read falls 3 residues short of the CDR3 end, and the missing part is taken from the germline J gene. V gene TRBV19 combines with J gene TRBJ1-1; maybe TRBD1 (6 bases). Trimming shortened V by 2 bases and J by 5 bases, and 12 bases separated the two germline ends. This CDR3 comprises 14 residues. Germline CDR1 is LNHDA and CDR2 is SQIVND (reference sequence). CDR3 DNA, as far as it was read: TGTGCCAGTAGTATACAGGAAGGGACAACTGAA. Its translation is CASSIQEGTTE. The whole CDR3 sequence reads CASSIQEGTTEAFF.

With respect to this clone: The read ends 3 residues before the CDR3 terminus; that terminus is restored from the germline J gene. The chain has TRBV7-2 and TRBJ2-1; a weak D match, TRBD2 (6 bases). CDR3 size: 14 residues. Germline V gives CDR1 SGHTA, CDR2 FQGNSA. V lost 2 bases, J lost 5 bases, and 10 bases lay in between. The CDR3 region is CASSLRQRDNEQFF. The part of the CDR3 DNA that was read is TGTGCCAGCAGCTTACGGCAGCGGGACAATGAG.

Concerning this clone: The read terminates 3 residues ahead of where the CDR3 ends, so the germline J gene completes it. The chain is built from TRBV6-1 and TRBJ2-5, with D possibly being TRBD1 (6 bases). The CDR3 runs 14 residues. CDR1 and CDR2 from the germline V gene are MNHNS and SASEGT. V was shortened by 3 bases and J by 4 bases, with 12 bases between the two germline ends. The sequenced part of the CDR3 DNA is TGTGCCAGCAGTGATCGCCGGACAGCAGAGACC. Protein sequence: CASSDRRTAET. The whole CDR3 reads CASSDRRTAETQYF.

This clone is medium-sized in the sample. The sequence runs out 3 residues before the end of the CDR3; the remainder is reconstructed from the germline J gene. This sequence joins TRBV20-1 and TRBJ2-3; 9 bases fit TRBD2. J was trimmed by 6 bases and V by 6 bases; bases with no gene match: 13. Per the germline V gene, CDR1 is DFQATT and CDR2 is SNEGSKA (reference sequence). The CDR3 has 15 amino acids. The CDR3 is CSAPPLAGLADTQYF. The DNA read from the CDR3 is TGCAGTGCCCCACCGCTAGCGGGGTTGGCGGATACG.

In regard to this clone: The CDR3 end is not reached by the read, which stops 3 residues before it; the germline J gene fills it in. The chain uses TRBV18 and TRBJ2-2; maybe TRBD1 (5 bases). CDR3 length: 16 amino acids. Trimming removed 1 base at V and 5 bases at J, with 14 bases between. Germline V gene data show CDR1 as KGHSH and CDR2 as LQKENI. The sequenced CDR3 bases are TGTGCCAGCTCACCACAAGGGGTCCCTGGGACCGGGGAG. Protein product: CASSPQGVPGTGE. The whole CDR3 protein reads CASSPQGVPGTGELFF. The variable domain in full, completed from reference TRBV18 and TRBJ2-2, reads NAGVMQNPRHLVRRRGQEARLRCSPMKGHSHVYWYRQLPEEGLKFMVYLQKENIIDESGMPKERFSAEFPKEGPSILRIQQVVRGDSAAYFCASSPQGVPGTGELFFGEGSRLTVL.

This clone showed up just a few times. The read terminates 3 residues before the CDR3 end, so the remaining end is supplied by the germline J gene. The chain links TRBV6-2 or TRBV6-3 to TRBJ1-1; tentative D call: TRBD1 (6 bases). CDR1 MNHEY and CDR2 SVGEGT come from the germline V gene. V gave up 6 bases and J gave up 0 bases, with 20 bases separating them. CDR3 length: 17 residues. The CDR3 sequence is CASRKEKDRNLNTEAFF. The sequenced CDR3 bases are TGTGCCAGCAGGAAGGAAAAGGACAGAAACCTGAACACTGAA.

Notes on this clone: The read halts 3 residues ahead of the CDR3 end, with the missing end drawn from the germline J gene. This chain connects TRBV23-1 to TRBJ1-5, with TRBD1 matching over 12 bases. TRBV23-1 qualifies as an ORF whose function is uncertain. This CDR3 comprises 18 residues. The ends lost 6 bases at V and 3 bases at J; junction bases unmatched: 12. The CDR3 reads CASSRSGTGGRNNQPQHF. The DNA read from the CDR3 is TGCGCCAGCAGCCGTTCCGGGACAGGGGGCCGTAACAATCAGCCC.